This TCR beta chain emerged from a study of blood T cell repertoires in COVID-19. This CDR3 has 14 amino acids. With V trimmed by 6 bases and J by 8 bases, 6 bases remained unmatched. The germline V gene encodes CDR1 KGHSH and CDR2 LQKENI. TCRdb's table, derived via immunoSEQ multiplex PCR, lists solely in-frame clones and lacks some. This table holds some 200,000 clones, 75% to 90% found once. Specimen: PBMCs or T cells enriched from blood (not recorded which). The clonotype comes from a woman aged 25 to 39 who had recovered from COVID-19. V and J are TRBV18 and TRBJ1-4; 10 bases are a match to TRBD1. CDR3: CASSPTGGEEKLFF. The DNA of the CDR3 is TGTGCCAGCTCCCCGACAGGGGGCGAGGAAAAACTGTTTTTT.